This section outlines one T cell receptor (beta chain) sequence together with its context. Its specificity is not known. Lacking the conserved final phenylalanine or tryptophan, this CDR3 likely reflects a read error. The germline gives CDR1 SGHNT, CDR2 YYREEE (reference sequence). The CDR3 contains 15 residues. V shed 3 bases, J shed 2 bases, and the junction held 6 bases outside the gene matches. This sample was taken from a study of tumor-infiltrating lymphocytes in primary liver carcinoma. On the study more broadly: Per sample, productive TCRbeta reads numbered roughly 3.5 to 7.13 million, similar across tissue types. Study outcomes and limitations: Only about 8-25% of top clones showed up in all five tumor regions. The difference in top-250-clone fraction between tumors and blood was significant, favoring tumors (p = 0.039).

Unsorted bulk tissue, about 19-32 mg of it, served as the source for co-extraction of RNA and DNA. The template, 500 ng total RNA, yielded TCR beta cDNA made with a constant-region primer. Libraries for TCR beta were built through three nested multiplex PCR rounds, which together made up a slightly modified ARM-PCR procedure. Two initial PCR rounds of about 10 cycles each paired TRBV1-TRBV30 forward primers with a C-beta reverse primer. TCRdb reprocessed the multiplex PCR reads via MiXCR and lists one record per CDR3 protein. The sample records tens of thousands of distinct CDR3 sequences, over 65% being singletons.

The chain recombines TRBV5-4 with TRBJ1-1; 8 bases fit TRBD1. The receptor was derived from a man aged 35-49 years with primary liver carcinoma and hepatitis B virus infection. Sequencing input: liver tumor tissue from sampling region 5. This sample's subset: tumor region T5, tumor centre. CDR3 in amino acids: CASSWDRPINTEAFS. The CDR3 DNA follows: TGTGCCAGCAGCTGGGACAGGCCCATAAACACTGAAGCTTTCTCT.